One TCR beta chain is described in this entry. The antigen remains undetermined. The naive CD8 subset, CD45RO-negative cells positively selected for CCR7, excluded terminally differentiated effector memory CD45RA+ cells. Germline V CDR1 and CDR2: SQVTM, ANQGSEA. The CDR3 is 16 amino acids. Deletions cut 5 bases from V and 2 bases from J, with 21 bases between. These data are taken from a study of shared clonotypes between healthy human individuals. The data were produced by immunoSEQ multiplex PCR, yet TCRdb's version contains in-frame clones alone and is incomplete. The sample shows about 2 million clones, approximately 94% of them seen only once. Study-wide results and caveats: Researchers found naive subsets generally carried larger estimated richness than memory subsets.

Sample: naive CD8+ T cells sorted from blood. The sequence was collected from a man younger than 35 in good health. The chain combines TRBV29-1 with TRBJ2-5; D is possibly TRBD2 (5 bases). Here the CDR3 DNA reads TGCAGCGTTACGACAATACTTCTAGCATTTCAAGAGACCCAGTACTTC. Translated, it gives CSVTTILLAFQETQYF.